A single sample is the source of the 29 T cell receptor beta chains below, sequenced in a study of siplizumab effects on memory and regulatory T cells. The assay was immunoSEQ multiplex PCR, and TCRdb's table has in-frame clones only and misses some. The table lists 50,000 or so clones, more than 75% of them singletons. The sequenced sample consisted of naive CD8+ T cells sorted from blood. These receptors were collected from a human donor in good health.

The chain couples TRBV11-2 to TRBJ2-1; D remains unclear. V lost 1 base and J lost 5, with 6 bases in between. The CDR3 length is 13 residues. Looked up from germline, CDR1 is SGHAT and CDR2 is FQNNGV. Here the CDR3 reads CASSLGNNNEQFF. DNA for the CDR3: TGTGCCAGCAGCTTAGGGAATAACAATGAGCAGTTCTTC.

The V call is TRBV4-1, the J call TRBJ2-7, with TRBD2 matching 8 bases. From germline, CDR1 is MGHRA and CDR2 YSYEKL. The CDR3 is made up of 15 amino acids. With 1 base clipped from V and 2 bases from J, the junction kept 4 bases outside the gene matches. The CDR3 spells CASSQGRGGAYEQYF. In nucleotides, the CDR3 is TGCGCCAGCAGCCAAGGTCGGGGGGGGGCCTACGAGCAGTACTTC.

The CDR3 coding sequence is TGTGCCAGCAGCTCGGTAAACCATCTCAATGAAAAACTGTTTTTT. Its protein is CASSSVNHLNEKLFF. The chain links TRBV7-2 to TRBJ1-4; D is unresolved. Per germline, CDR1 SGHTA and CDR2 FQGNSA. V was cut by 4 bases and J by 5 bases, with 14 bases left in between. CDR3 length: 15 residues.

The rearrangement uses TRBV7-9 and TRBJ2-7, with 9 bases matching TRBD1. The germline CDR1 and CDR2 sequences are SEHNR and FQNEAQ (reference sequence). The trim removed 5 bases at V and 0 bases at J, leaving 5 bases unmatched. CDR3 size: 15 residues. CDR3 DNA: TGTGCCAGCAGCCAGGACAGGGGTAGCTCCTACGAGCAGTACTTC. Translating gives CASSQDRGSSYEQYF. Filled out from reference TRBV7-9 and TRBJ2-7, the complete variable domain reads DTGVSQNPRHKITKRGQNVTFRCDPISEHNRLYWYRQTLGQGPEFLTYFQNEAQLEKSRLLSDRFSAERPKGSFSTLEIQRTEQGDSAMYLCASSQDRGSSYEQYFGPGTRLTVT.

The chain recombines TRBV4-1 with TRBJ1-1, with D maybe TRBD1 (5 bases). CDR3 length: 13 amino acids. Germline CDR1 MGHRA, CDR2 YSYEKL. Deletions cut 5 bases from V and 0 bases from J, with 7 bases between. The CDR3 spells CASSGGVNTEAFF. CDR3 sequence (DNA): TGCGCCAGCAGCGGGGGGGTGAACACTGAAGCTTTCTTT.

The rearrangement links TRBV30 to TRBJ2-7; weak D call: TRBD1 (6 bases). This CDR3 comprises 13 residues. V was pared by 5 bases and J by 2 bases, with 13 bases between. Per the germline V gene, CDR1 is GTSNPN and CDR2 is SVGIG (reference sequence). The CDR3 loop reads CAWAGTPTYEQYF. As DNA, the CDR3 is TGTGCCTGGGCTGGGACACCCACCTACGAGCAGTACTTC. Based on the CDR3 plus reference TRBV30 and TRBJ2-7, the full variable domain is SQTIHQWPATLVQPVGSPLSLECTVEGTSNPNLYWYRQAAGRGLQLLFYSVGIGQISSEVPQNLSASRPQDRQFILSSKKLLLSDSGFYLCAWAGTPTYEQYFGPGTRLTVT.

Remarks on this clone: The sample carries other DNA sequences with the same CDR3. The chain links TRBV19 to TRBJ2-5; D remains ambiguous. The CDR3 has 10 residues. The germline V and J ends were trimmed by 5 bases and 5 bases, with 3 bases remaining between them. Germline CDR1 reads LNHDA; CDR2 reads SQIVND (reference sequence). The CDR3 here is CASSGETQYF. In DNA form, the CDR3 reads TGTGCCAGTAGTGGGGAGACCCAGTACTTC.

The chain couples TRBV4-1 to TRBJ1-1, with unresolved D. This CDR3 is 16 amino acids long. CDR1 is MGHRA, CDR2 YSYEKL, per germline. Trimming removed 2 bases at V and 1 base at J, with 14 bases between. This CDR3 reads CASSQITGWANTEAFF. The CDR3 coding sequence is TGCGCCAGCAGCCAAATCACCGGTTGGGCGAACACTGAAGCTTTCTTT.

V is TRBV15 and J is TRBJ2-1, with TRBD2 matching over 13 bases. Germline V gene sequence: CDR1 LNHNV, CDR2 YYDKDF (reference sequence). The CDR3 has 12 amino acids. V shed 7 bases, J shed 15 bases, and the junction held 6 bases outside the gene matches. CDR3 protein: CATTGLAGVWFF. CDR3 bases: TGTGCCACCACCGGACTAGCGGGAGTTTGGTTCTTC.

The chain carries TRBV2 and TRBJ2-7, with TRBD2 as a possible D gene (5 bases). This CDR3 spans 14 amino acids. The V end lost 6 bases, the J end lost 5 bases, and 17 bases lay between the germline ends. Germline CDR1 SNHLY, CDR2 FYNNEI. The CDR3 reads CASSPPGIGNEQYF. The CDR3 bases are TGTGCCAGCAGCCCCCCGGGGATTGGCAACGAGCAGTACTTC.

CDR3 amino acids: CASSQVQGAIGGYTF. Here the CDR3 DNA reads TGTGCCAGCAGCCAAGTGCAGGGGGCGATTGGTGGCTACACCTTC. The chain employs TRBV14 and TRBJ1-2, with 8 bases identical to TRBD1. Looked up from germline, CDR1 is SGHDN and CDR2 is FVKESK. The CDR3 is 15 amino acids. The ends lost 1 base at V and 7 bases at J; junction bases unmatched: 8.

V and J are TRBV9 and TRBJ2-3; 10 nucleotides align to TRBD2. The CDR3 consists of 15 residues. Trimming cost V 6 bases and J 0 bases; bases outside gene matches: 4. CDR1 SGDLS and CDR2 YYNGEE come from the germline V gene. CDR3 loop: CASTGLAASTDTQYF. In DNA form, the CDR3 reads TGTGCCAGCACCGGACTAGCGGCGAGCACAGATACGCAGTATTTT.

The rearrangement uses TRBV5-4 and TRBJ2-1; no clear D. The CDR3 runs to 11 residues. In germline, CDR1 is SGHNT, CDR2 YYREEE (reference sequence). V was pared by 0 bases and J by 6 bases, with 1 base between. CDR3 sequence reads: CASSLANEQFF. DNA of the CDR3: TGTGCCAGCAGCTTGGCCAATGAGCAGTTCTTC.

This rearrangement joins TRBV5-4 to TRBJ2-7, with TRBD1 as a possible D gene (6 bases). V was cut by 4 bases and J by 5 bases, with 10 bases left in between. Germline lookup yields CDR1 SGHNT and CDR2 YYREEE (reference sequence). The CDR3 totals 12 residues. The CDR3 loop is CASSRGTDEQYF. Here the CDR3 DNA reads TGTGCCAGCAGCAGGGGGACGGACGAGCAGTACTTC.

The CDR3 loop reads CASRSRRSLQETQYF. The DNA of the CDR3 is TGTGCCAGCAGATCCAGGCGGAGCCTCCAAGAGACCCAGTACTTC. The J gene is TRBJ2-5, the V gene TRBV7-9; D ambiguous. The CDR3 consists of 15 residues. V shed 6 bases and J shed 1 base, with 15 bases lying between them. Germline V CDR1 and CDR2: SEHNR, FQNEAQ (reference sequence).

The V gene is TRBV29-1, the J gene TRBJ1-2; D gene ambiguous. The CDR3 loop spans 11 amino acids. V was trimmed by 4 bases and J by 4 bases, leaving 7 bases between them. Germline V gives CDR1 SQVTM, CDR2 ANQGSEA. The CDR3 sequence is CSVAGIYGYTF. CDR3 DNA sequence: TGCAGCGTTGCAGGAATCTATGGCTACACCTTC.

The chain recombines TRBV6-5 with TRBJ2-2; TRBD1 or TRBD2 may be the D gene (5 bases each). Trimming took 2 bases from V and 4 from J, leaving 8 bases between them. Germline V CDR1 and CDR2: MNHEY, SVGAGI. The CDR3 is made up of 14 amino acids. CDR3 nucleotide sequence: TGTGCCAGCAGTTACGGGGGAACCACCGGGGAGCTGTTTTTT. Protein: CASSYGGTTGELFF.

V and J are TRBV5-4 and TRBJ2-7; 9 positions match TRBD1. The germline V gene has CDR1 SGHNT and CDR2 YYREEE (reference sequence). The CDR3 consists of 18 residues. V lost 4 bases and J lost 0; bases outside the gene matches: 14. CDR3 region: CASSTWGTGFSSSYEQYF. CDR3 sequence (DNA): TGTGCCAGCAGCACTTGGGGGACAGGGTTTTCCTCCTCCTACGAGCAGTACTTC.

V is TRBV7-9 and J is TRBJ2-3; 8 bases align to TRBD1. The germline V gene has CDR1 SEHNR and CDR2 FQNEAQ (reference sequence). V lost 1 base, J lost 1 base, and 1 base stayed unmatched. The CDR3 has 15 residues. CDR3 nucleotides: TGTGCCAGCAGCTTAGGGGGACAGGGCACAGATACGCAGTATTTT. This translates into CASSLGGQGTDTQYF. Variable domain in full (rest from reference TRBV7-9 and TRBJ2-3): DTGVSQNPRHKITKRGQNVTFRCDPISEHNRLYWYRQTLGQGPEFLTYFQNEAQLEKSRLLSDRFSAERPKGSFSTLEIQRTEQGDSAMYLCASSLGGQGTDTQYFGPGTRLTVL.

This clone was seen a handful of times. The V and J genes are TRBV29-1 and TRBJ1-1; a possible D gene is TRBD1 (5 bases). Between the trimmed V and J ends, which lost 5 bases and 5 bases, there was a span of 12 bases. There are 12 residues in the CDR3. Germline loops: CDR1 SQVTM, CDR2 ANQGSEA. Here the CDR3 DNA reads TGCAGCGTTAAAATGGGGGGAACTGAAGCTTTCTTT. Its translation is CSVKMGGTEAFF.

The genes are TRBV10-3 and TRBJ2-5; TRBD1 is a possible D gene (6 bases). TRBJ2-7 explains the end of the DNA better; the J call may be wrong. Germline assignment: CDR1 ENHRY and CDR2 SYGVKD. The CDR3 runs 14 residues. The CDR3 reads CAIMKEWGPYEQYF. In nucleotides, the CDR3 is TGTGCCATCATGAAGGAGTGGGGGCCCTACGAGCAGTACTTC.

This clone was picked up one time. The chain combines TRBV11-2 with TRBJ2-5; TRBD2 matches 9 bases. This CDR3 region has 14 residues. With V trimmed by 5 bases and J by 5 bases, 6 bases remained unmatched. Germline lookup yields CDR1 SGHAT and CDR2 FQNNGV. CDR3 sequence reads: CASSLSGGAETQYF. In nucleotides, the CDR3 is TGTGCCAGCAGCCTTAGCGGGGGAGCGGAGACCCAGTACTTC.

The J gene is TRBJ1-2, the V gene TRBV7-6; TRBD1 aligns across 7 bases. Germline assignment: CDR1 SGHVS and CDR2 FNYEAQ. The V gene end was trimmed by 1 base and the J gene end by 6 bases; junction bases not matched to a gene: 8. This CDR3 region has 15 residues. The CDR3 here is CASSLGDRITNGYTF. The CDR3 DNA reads TGTGCCAGCAGCTTAGGGGACAGAATCACCAATGGCTACACCTTC.

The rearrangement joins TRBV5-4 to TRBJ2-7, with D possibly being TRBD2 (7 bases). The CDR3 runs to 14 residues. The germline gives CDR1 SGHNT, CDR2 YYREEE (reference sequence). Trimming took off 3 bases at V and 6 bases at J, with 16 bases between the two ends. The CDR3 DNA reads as TGTGCCAGCAGCTATAGGGGGGGCGGAGGCGAGCAGTACTTC. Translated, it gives CASSYRGGGGEQYF.

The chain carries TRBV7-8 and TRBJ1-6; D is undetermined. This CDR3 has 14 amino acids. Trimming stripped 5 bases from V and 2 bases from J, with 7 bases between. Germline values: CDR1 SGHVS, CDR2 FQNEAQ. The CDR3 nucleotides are TGTGCCAGCAGCGCCGGACCCTATAATTCACCCCTCCACTTT. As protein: CASSAGPYNSPLHF.

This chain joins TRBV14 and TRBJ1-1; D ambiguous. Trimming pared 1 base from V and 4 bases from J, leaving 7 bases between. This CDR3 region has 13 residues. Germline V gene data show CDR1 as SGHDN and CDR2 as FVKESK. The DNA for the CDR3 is TGTGCCAGCAGCCAAGGCTCGGGCACTGAAGCTTTCTTT. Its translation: CASSQGSGTEAFF.

CDR3 in DNA: TGTGCCAGCAGTTTCAGGGAAAGGGCTGCTTTCTTT. This gives the protein CASSFRERAAFF. The rearrangement links TRBV28 to TRBJ1-1, with D perhaps TRBD1 (5 bases). The V gene lost 3 bases and the J gene lost 11 bases, with 13 bases spanning the gap. This CDR3 spans 12 amino acids. Germline CDR1 MDHEN, CDR2 SYDVKM.

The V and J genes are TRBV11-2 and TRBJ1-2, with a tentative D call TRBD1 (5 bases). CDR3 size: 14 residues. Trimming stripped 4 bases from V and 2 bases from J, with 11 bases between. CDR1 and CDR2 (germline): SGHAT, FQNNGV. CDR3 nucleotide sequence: TGTGCCAGCAGCTATGGGACGGGGAACTATGGCTACACCTTC. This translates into CASSYGTGNYGYTF.

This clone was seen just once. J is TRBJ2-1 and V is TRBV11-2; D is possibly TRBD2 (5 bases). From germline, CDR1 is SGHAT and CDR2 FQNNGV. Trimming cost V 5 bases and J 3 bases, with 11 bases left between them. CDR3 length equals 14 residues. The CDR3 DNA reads TGTGCCAGCAGCCCGGGGTTAGGCTACAATGAGCAGTTCTTC. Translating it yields CASSPGLGYNEQFF.